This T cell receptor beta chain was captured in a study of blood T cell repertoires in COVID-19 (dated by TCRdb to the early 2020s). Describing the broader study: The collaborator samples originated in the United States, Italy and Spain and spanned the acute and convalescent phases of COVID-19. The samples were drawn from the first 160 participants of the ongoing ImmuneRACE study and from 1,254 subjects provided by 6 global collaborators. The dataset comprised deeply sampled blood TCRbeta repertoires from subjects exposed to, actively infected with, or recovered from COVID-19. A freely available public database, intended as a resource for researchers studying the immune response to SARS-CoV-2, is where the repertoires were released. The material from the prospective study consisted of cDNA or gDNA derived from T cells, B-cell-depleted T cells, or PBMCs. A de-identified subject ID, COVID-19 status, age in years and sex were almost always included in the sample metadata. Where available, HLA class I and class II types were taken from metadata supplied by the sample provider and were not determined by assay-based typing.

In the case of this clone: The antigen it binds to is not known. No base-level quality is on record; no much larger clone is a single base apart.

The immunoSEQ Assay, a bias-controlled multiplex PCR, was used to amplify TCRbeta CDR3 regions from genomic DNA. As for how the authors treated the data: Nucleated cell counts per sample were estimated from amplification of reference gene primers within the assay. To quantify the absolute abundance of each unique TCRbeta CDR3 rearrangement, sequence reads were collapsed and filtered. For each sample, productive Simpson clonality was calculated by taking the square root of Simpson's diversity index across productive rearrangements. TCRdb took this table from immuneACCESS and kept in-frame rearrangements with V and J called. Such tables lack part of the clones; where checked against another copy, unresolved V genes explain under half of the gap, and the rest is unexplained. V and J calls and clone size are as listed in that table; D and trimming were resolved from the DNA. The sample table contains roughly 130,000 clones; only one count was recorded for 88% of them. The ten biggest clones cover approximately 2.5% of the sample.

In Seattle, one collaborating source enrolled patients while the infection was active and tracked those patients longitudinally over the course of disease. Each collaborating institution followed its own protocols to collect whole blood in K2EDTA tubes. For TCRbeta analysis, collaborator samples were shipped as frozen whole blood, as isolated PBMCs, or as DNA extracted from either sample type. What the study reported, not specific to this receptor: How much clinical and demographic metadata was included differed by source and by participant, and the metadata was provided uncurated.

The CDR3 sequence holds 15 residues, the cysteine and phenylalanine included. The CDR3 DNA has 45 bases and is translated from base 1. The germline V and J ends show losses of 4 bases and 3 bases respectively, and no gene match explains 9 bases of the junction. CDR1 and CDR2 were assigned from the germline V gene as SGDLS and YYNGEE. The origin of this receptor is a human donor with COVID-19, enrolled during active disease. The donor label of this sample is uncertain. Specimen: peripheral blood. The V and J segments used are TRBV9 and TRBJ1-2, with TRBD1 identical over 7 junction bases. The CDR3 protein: CASSPLTGTYYGYTF. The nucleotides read TGTGCCAGCAGCCCTTTGACAGGGACTTACTATGGCTACACCTTC.